The 18 T cell receptor beta chains presented below share a single source sample, sequenced in a study of control samples from healthy donors and cancer patients. TCRdb's copy holds only in-frame clones and misses some; the assay was immunoSEQ multiplex PCR. The profile shows about 84,000 clones, 91% of them singletons. Material: blood. These receptors originate from a man aged 25 to 45 in good health.

This clone was counted once. The chain links TRBV29-1 to TRBJ2-7; D not certain. With 4 bases removed from V and 2 bases from J, the gap between germline ends came to 9 bases. Germline CDR1 is SQVTM and CDR2 is ANQGSEA. The CDR3 loop spans 12 amino acids. CDR3 region: CSVVTGAYEQYF. The CDR3 DNA sequence: TGCAGCGTTGTAACGGGTGCCTACGAGCAGTACTTC.

The chain is built from TRBV7-8 and TRBJ2-7; 10 bases line up with TRBD2. This CDR3 region has 14 residues. Looked up from germline, CDR1 is SGHVS and CDR2 is FQNEAQ. The V gene end was trimmed by 7 bases and the J gene end by 3 bases; junction bases not matched to a gene: 6. The CDR3: CASTYSGGNYEQYF. The CDR3 DNA sequence: TGTGCCAGCACTTATAGCGGGGGGAACTACGAGCAGTACTTC.

This clone was seen once. V and J are TRBV18 and TRBJ2-7; 10 bases match TRBD2. The J segment lost 4 bases and the V segment lost 3 bases, leaving 9 bases of the junction unmatched. Germline values: CDR1 KGHSH, CDR2 LQKENI. This CDR3 spans 16 amino acids. CDR3 bases: TGTGCCAGCTCACCCCTGGGACTAGCGAAAGGGTACGAGCAGTACTTC. Its translation is CASSPLGLAKGYEQYF.

The rearrangement joins TRBV7-2 to TRBJ1-2, with no clear D. The CDR3 has 13 amino acids. Deletions cut 5 bases from V and 8 bases from J, with 15 bases between. Germline V gene sequence: CDR1 SGHTA, CDR2 FQGNSA. The CDR3 loop reads CASSSRGVSGYTF. CDR3 DNA sequence: TGTGCCAGCAGCAGCCGTGGGGTGTCGGGCTACACCTTC.

Concerning this clone itself: At one of its ends the junction is not consistent with the germline gene, which may arise from a read error. Different DNA sequences within this sample yield the same CDR3. The V call is TRBV7-9, the J call TRBJ1-2; 8 bases line up with TRBD1. CDR1 is SEHNR, CDR2 FQNEAQ, per germline (reference sequence). There are 14 residues in the CDR3. CDR3 sequence reads: CASSLETGDYGYTF. Written as DNA, the CDR3 is TGTGCCAGCAGTTTAGAGACAGGGGACTATGGCTACACCTTC.

In the case of this clone: Mismatch with germline at one junction end may stem from a read error. The chain employs TRBV19 and TRBJ1-2; D gene unclear. CDR1 and CDR2 (germline): LNHDA, SQIVND (reference sequence). There are 12 residues in the CDR3. The CDR3 bases are TGTGCCACCTCGACGGGGAACTATGACTACACCTTC. Its translation is CATSTGNYDYTF.

This clone has a handful of counts. The CDR3 loop is CASSYHLGYTF. The CDR3 nucleotides are TGTGCCAGCAGTTACCACCTCGGCTACACCTTC. This chain links TRBV2 with TRBJ1-2; D not resolved. The ends were cut back, 5 bases at V and 8 bases at J, with 9 bases in the middle. CDR3 size: 11 residues. Germline assignment: CDR1 SNHLY and CDR2 FYNNEI.

V and J are TRBV5-1 and TRBJ2-3, with D maybe TRBD2 (6 bases). Trimming cost V 0 bases and J 5 bases, with 10 bases left between them. The germline V gene has CDR1 SGHRS and CDR2 YFSETQ. CDR3 length: 14 amino acids. The CDR3 nucleotides are TGCGCCAGCAGCTTGGCTAGCGTAAGAGATACGCAGTATTTT. Protein: CASSLASVRDTQYF.

The rearrangement links TRBV11-2 to TRBJ1-6, with a weak D call TRBD1 (6 bases). This CDR3 spans 12 amino acids. Deletions cut 5 bases from V and 9 bases from J, with 8 bases between. Germline V CDR1 and CDR2: SGHAT, FQNNGV. The CDR3 DNA reads TGTGCCAGCAGCACAGGGAGTTCACCCCTCCACTTT. Its translation is CASSTGSSPLHF.

This sequence joins TRBV5-1 and TRBJ2-2; 9 bases match TRBD1. There are 16 residues in the CDR3. The V segment lost 4 bases and the J segment 5 bases; nucleotides outside the gene matches: 9. CDR1 and CDR2 (germline): SGHRS, YFSETQ. This CDR3 reads CASSPGDRAGTGELFF. In DNA, the CDR3 is TGCGCCAGCAGCCCGGGGGACAGGGCGGGTACCGGGGAGCTGTTTTTT.

The J gene is TRBJ2-5, the V gene TRBV6-6, with D possibly matching TRBD1 (6 bases). Germline CDR1 and CDR2: MNHNY and SVGAGI (reference sequence). This CDR3 has 12 residues. V was shortened by 6 bases and J by 3 bases, with 8 bases between the two germline ends. For the CDR3, the DNA is TGTGCCAGCAGGGGGGCGGAAGAGACCCAGTACTTC. This encodes CASRGAEETQYF.

V usage is TRBV9 and J usage is TRBJ2-2, with 13 bases identical to TRBD2. V was pared by 3 bases and J by 2 bases, with 7 bases of the junction left unmatched. The CDR3 consists of 18 residues. Germline V gives CDR1 SGDLS, CDR2 YYNGEE. The CDR3: CASSAGLAGAVNTGELFF. The CDR3, as DNA: TGTGCCAGCAGCGCCGGACTAGCGGGAGCCGTAAACACCGGGGAGCTGTTTTTT.

In this sample, this clone turned up once. J is TRBJ2-7 and V is TRBV7-2, with D tentatively TRBD1 (6 bases). The germline V gene has CDR1 SGHTA and CDR2 FQGNSA. Trimming removed 6 bases at V and 6 bases at J, with 18 bases between. CDR3 length: 14 residues. CDR3 DNA sequence: TGTGCCAGCAGTTTCCCTTCCAGGGGAAGCGAGCAGTACTTC. Its protein is CASSFPSRGSEQYF.

This clone showed up just once. The chain recombines TRBV5-4 with TRBJ2-7, with 14 bases matching TRBD2. Germline CDR1 is SGHNT and CDR2 is YYREEE (reference sequence). Germline trimming cut 0 bases from V and 3 bases from J; bases unmatched to any gene: 5. There are 17 residues in the CDR3. CDR3 residues: CASSLGGTSGRVYEQYF. The CDR3 DNA is TGTGCCAGCAGCTTGGGGGGGACTAGCGGGAGAGTCTACGAGCAGTACTTC.

The V gene is TRBV3-1 (or the pseudogene TRBV3-2), the J gene TRBJ1-1, with D uncertain. The germline V gene encodes CDR1 LGHDT and CDR2 YNNKEL (reference sequence). This CDR3 contains 14 residues. V gave up 0 bases and J gave up 1 base, with 6 bases separating them. The CDR3: CASSQDRANTEAFF. CDR3 nucleotide sequence: TGTGCCAGCAGCCAAGATAGAGCGAACACTGAAGCTTTCTTT.

This chain links TRBV6-5 with TRBJ2-5; D is uncertain. The CDR3 extends over 15 amino acids. Germline values: CDR1 MNHEY, CDR2 SVGAGI. Trimming took off 2 bases at V and 2 bases at J, with 12 bases between the two ends. Written as DNA, the CDR3 is TGTGCCAGCAGTTACCTTGGGCAGATGCAAGAGACCCAGTACTTC. It specifies CASSYLGQMQETQYF.

The chain uses TRBV5-4 and TRBJ2-2; 10 bases agree with TRBD1. Germline-derived CDR1 and CDR2 are SGHNT and YYREEE (reference sequence). V lost 4 bases, J lost 7 bases, and 7 bases stayed unmatched. The CDR3 consists of 15 residues. This chain's CDR3 is CASSMGQGKSGELFF. In DNA, the CDR3 is TGTGCCAGCAGCATGGGACAGGGGAAGAGCGGGGAGCTGTTTTTT.

The J gene is TRBJ1-3, the V gene TRBV28; 7 bases are a match to TRBD1. The CDR3 spans 17 residues. From germline, CDR1 is MDHEN and CDR2 SYDVKM. The junction had 16 bases not matched to a gene; V was cut back by 8 bases and J by 3 bases. The chain's CDR3 is CASLPRGQGKYGNTIYF. In DNA, the CDR3 is TGTGCCAGCCTCCCTAGGGGGCAGGGAAAATATGGAAACACCATATATTTT.